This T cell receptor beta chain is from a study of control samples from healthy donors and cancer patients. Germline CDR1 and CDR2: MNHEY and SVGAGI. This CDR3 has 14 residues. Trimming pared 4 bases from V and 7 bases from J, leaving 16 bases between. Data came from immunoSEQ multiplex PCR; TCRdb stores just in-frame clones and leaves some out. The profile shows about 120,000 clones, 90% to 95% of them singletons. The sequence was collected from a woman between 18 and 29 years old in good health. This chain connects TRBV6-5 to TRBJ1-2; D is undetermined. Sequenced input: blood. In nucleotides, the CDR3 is TGTGCCAGCAGTTCTTTGGGCCCACCCTTTGGCTACACCTTC. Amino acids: CASSSLGPPFGYTF.